These T cell receptor beta chains were read from a single sample in a study of early T cells in non-severe SARS-CoV-2 infection. TCRdb reprocessed the 5' RACE reads with MiXCR, giving one entry per CDR3 protein. This table holds roughly 28,000 distinct CDR3 sequences, 4.4% found once. Sequencing input: whole blood. Every receptor here comes from an adult who was a healthcare worker with PCR-confirmed SARS-CoV-2 infection or an uninfected control (not recorded which). Each CDR3 is given with its conserved first and last residue. A D gene is named only where the DNA matches it firmly. Clone size is given for some rows only: seen once, a few or many times, or a class if the clone is expanded.

.	TRBJ2-1	16	many	TRBV20-1	TGCAGTGCTTCTCCCCCGGGGACAAGCTCCTACAATGAGCAGTTCTTC	CSASPPGTSSYNEQFF
.	TRBJ2-1	13	many	TRBV4-2	TGTGCCAGCAGCCAGGCTACGGATCGTGAGCAGTTCTTC	CASSQATDREQFF
TRBD2	TRBJ2-1	15	.	TRBV7-7	TGTGCTAGCAGCCCGGCGGCTAGCGGGCTCAATGAGCAGTTCTTC	CASSPAASGLNEQFF
.	TRBJ2-7	16	many	TRBV11-2	TGTGCCAGCAGCTTAGATCAGGTTAGCGGCCCCTTGGAGCAGTACTTC	CASSLDQVSGPLEQYF
TRBD1	TRBJ1-2	13	many	TRBV10-3	TGTGCCAGCCGACAGGGGACGGGCTATGGCTACACCTTC	CASRQGTGYGYTF
.	TRBJ2-1	14	many	TRBV11-2	TGTGCCAGCAGCTTCCAGATGGCGGGGAGTGAGCAGTTCTTC	CASSFQMAGSEQFF
TRBD2	TRBJ2-1	16	many	TRBV12-3/TRBV12-4	TGTGCCAGCAGTTTTGGGACTAGCGGGAGTTCCAATGAGCAGTTCTTC	CASSFGTSGSSNEQFF
TRBD2	TRBJ2-1	16	many	TRBV20-1	TGCAGTGCTGGGACTAGCGGGAGGGCCCGTTGGAATGAGCAGTTCTTC	CSAGTSGRARWNEQFF
TRBD1	TRBJ2-5	16	many	TRBV24-1	TGTGCCACCAGTGATTCCAGCCGGACAGGTCAAGAGACCCAGTACTTC	CATSDSSRTGQETQYF
.	TRBJ1-2	17	many	TRBV7-9	TGTGCCAGCAGCTCGGGGACAAGGCCTGAGACGGGGTATGGCTACACCTTC	CASSSGTRPETGYGYTF
.	TRBJ2-1	10	many	TRBV30	TGTGCCTGGGGAGTCGGTGAGCAGTTCTTC	CAWGVGEQFF
.	TRBJ2-3	14	many	TRBV24-1	TGTGCCACCAGTGAAAGAGGTATTACAGATACGCAGTATTTT	CATSERGITDTQYF
.	TRBJ2-3	15	.	TRBV6-1	TGTGCCAGCAGTGAAGCGGGAGAGGTCACAGATACGCAGTATTTT	CASSEAGEVTDTQYF
TRBD1	TRBJ1-6	16	many	TRBV18	TGTGCCAGCTCACCGAAGGCAGGGGGCTATGATTCACCCCTCCACTTT	CASSPKAGGYDSPLHF
.	TRBJ2-1	13	many	TRBV6-1	TGTGCCAGCAGTGAAACGTCGCGAGTCAAGCAGTTCTTC	CASSETSRVKQFF
.	TRBJ2-1	13	few	TRBV7-2	TGTGCCAGCAGCTTAACCAACTACAATGAGCAGTTCTTC	CASSLTNYNEQFF
TRBD1	TRBJ1-5	14	many	TRBV7-2	TGTGCCAGCAGCGCGGACAGGGGACATCAGCCCCAGCATTTT	CASSADRGHQPQHF